These 26 T cell receptor beta chains came from one sample sequenced in a study of cytomegalovirus exposure and HLA in healthy donors. A multiplex PCR was run with 60 Vbeta primers and 13 Jbeta primers. Profiled with immunoSEQ multiplex PCR; TCRdb holds only in-frame clones, not every one. Here the sample spans some 96,000 clones, more than 70% being singletons. Sequencing used PBMCs. These receptors were taken from a female donor in good health and CMV-seronegative.

The chain has TRBV6-5 and TRBJ1-1, with a possible D match to TRBD1 (6 bases). The CDR3 consists of 15 residues. V was clipped by 6 bases and J by 7 bases, with 21 bases between them. Germline lookup yields CDR1 MNHEY and CDR2 SVGAGI. CDR3 nucleotide sequence: TGTGCCAGCAGCTTAAGTGGGGGGGCGAAGCTTGAAGCTTTCTTT. This translates into CASSLSGGAKLEAFF.

This chain uses TRBV6-1 with TRBJ1-1; tentative D call: TRBD1 (6 bases). The CDR3 is 14 amino acids. V lost 5 bases and J 3 bases, leaving 13 bases between the germline ends. Germline V CDR1 and CDR2: MNHNS, SASEGT. The chain's CDR3 is CASSQQKGDTEAFF. The DNA of the CDR3 is TGTGCCAGCAGTCAACAGAAGGGGGACACTGAAGCTTTCTTT.

The V gene is TRBV27, the J gene TRBJ2-2, with D possibly being TRBD2 (7 bases). Germline lookup yields CDR1 MNHEY and CDR2 SMNVEV (reference sequence). The CDR3 consists of 17 residues. Deletions cut 5 bases from V and 6 bases from J, with 22 bases between. DNA for the CDR3: TGTGCCAGCAGTCCCAGTATAGGGGGTCGGGGGGCCGGGGAGCTGTTTTTT. Amino acids: CASSPSIGGRGAGELFF.

This clone was counted only a few times. The rearrangement joins TRBV12-5 to TRBJ1-2, with D maybe TRBD1 (5 bases). V was clipped by 1 base and J by 7 bases, with 25 bases between them. Germline values: CDR1 LGHNT, CDR2 FRNRAP. This CDR3 spans 18 amino acids. CDR3 DNA sequence: TGTGCTAGTGGTTTGGCTCTGACAGAAACTGTTTCGTTGGGTGGCTACACCTTC. Protein: CASGLALTETVSLGGYTF.

The rearrangement links TRBV6-5 to TRBJ2-1; TRBD2 matches 8 bases. Germline trimming cut 6 bases from V and 1 base from J; bases unmatched to any gene: 5. Germline V lookup: CDR1 MNHEY, CDR2 SVGAGI. The CDR3 has 15 residues. CDR3 in DNA: TGTGCCAGCAGGACCCTAGCGGGTTCCTACAATGAGCAGTTCTTC. It is translated as CASRTLAGSYNEQFF.

The chain combines TRBV19 with TRBJ2-3; 12 bases agree with TRBD2. Trimming cost V 5 bases and J 2 bases; bases outside gene matches: 2. The length of the CDR3 is 15 residues. Germline-derived CDR1 and CDR2 are LNHDA and SQIVND (reference sequence). The DNA for the CDR3 is TGTGCCAGTAGTGGGACTAGCGGGCCCACAGATACGCAGTATTTT. Translation gives CASSGTSGPTDTQYF.

This clone was seen a few times. A far larger clone is a single base away, which makes a read error likely. J is TRBJ1-5 and V is TRBV4-2, with D perhaps matching TRBD1 (5 bases). Germline CDR1 LGHNA, CDR2 YNFKEQ. The CDR3 covers 14 residues. Trimming stripped 4 bases from V and 5 bases from J, with 12 bases between. CDR3 sequence (DNA): TGTGCCAGCAGCCCCGTGGGGCCGGATCAGCCCCAGCATTTT. Translated, it gives CASSPVGPDQPQHF.

The rearrangement joins TRBV4-2 to TRBJ2-2; no reliable D call. Per the germline V gene, CDR1 is LGHNA and CDR2 is YNFKEQ. The CDR3 loop spans 14 amino acids. Trimming cost V 6 bases and J 4 bases, with 12 bases left between them. CDR3 bases: TGTGCCAGCAGAGCCAATAGATTCACCGGGGAGCTGTTTTTT. Encoded protein: CASRANRFTGELFF.

The rearrangement links TRBV5-5 to TRBJ2-5; no reliable D call. The assigned J gene may be wrong: the sequence end matches TRBJ2-7 better. The CDR3 has 14 amino acids. Germline CDR1 is SGHKS and CDR2 is YYEKEE (reference sequence). This chain's CDR3 is CASSLVHASYEQYF. CDR3 bases: TGTGCCAGCAGCTTGGTTCACGCCTCCTACGAGCAGTACTTC.

V usage is TRBV7-2 and J usage is TRBJ2-3; 8 bases fit TRBD2. Unmatched junction bases numbered 12, after V lost 4 bases and J lost 6 bases. This CDR3 contains 16 residues. Germline V CDR1 and CDR2: SGHTA, FQGNSA. The CDR3 is CASSWADGRAWDTQYF. In DNA form, the CDR3 reads TGTGCCAGCAGCTGGGCGGACGGGAGGGCCTGGGATACGCAGTATTTT.

The rearrangement joins TRBV6-1 to TRBJ2-7; TRBD2 aligns across 8 bases. Germline V gives CDR1 MNHNS, CDR2 SASEGT. V shed 7 bases, J shed 2 bases, and the junction held 4 bases outside the gene matches. The CDR3 is 13 residues long. CDR3: CASISGIPYEQYF. For the CDR3, the DNA is TGTGCCAGCATTAGCGGGATTCCCTACGAGCAGTACTTC.

The V call is TRBV7-9, the J call TRBJ2-7; TRBD1 agrees at 12 bases. The CDR3 has 15 amino acids. Trimming at V came to 3 bases and at J to 5 bases, leaving 5 bases not matched to a gene. Germline V gene sequence: CDR1 SEHNR, CDR2 FQNEAQ (reference sequence). The CDR3 loop is CASSFGTGGLHEQYF. As DNA, the CDR3 is TGTGCCAGCAGCTTCGGGACAGGGGGCCTCCACGAGCAGTACTTC.

The chain combines TRBV7-3 with TRBJ1-1; TRBD1 matches at 11 bases. Trimming at V came to 5 bases and at J to 4 bases, leaving 3 bases not matched to a gene. Germline V lookup: CDR1 SGHTA, CDR2 FQGTGA. There are 14 residues in the CDR3. CDR3 region: CASSPGTGGTEAFF. The CDR3 DNA sequence: TGTGCCAGCAGCCCTGGGACAGGGGGCACTGAAGCTTTCTTT.

The gene calls are TRBV11-3 and TRBJ2-7; possible D gene TRBD1, 6 bases. This CDR3 region has 15 residues. V lost 1 base and J 3 bases, leaving 13 bases between the germline ends. Per the germline V gene, CDR1 is SGHNT and CDR2 is YENEEA. The CDR3 sequence is CASSLGQAKVYEQYF. In nucleotides, the CDR3 is TGTGCCAGCAGCTTAGGACAGGCTAAAGTCTACGAGCAGTACTTC.

V gene TRBV7-9 combines with J gene TRBJ1-2; no reliable D call. CDR1 is SEHNR, CDR2 FQNEAQ, per germline (reference sequence). V was pared by 7 bases and J by 6 bases, with 12 bases between. This CDR3 has 12 residues. In nucleotides, the CDR3 is TGTGCCAGCACCGCTGGCGGGAATGGCTACACCTTC. Amino acids: CASTAGGNGYTF.

The V and J genes are TRBV11-3 and TRBJ1-1; D is ambiguous. Germline loops: CDR1 SGHNT, CDR2 YENEEA. V lost 5 bases and J 8 bases, leaving 12 bases between the germline ends. This CDR3 has 12 residues. CDR3 in DNA: TGTGCCAGCAGCCACTCCGGGAGGGAAGCTTTCTTT. It yields the protein CASSHSGREAFF.

The V call is TRBV6-1, the J call TRBJ2-7, with 12 bases identical to TRBD2. Germline V gene sequence: CDR1 MNHNS, CDR2 SASEGT. J was trimmed by 7 bases and V by 6 bases; bases with no gene match: 10. CDR3 length equals 15 residues. The chain's CDR3 is CASRKSGLAGFEQYF. CDR3 DNA: TGTGCCAGCAGGAAAAGTGGACTAGCGGGATTTGAGCAGTACTTC.

In its sample, this clone was seen once. The DNA of the CDR3 is TGTGCCAGCAGCTCAGCGGGGGGGGCGGCACGGATTAACACTGAAGCTTTCTTT. Its protein is CASSSAGGAARINTEAFF. The chain uses TRBV7-9 and TRBJ1-1, with TRBD1 as a possible D gene (6 bases). V lost 4 bases and J 2 bases, leaving 23 bases between the germline ends. Germline-derived CDR1 and CDR2 are SEHNR and FQNEAQ (reference sequence). This CDR3 is built from 18 residues. Combining the CDR3 with reference TRBV7-9 and TRBJ1-1 gives the whole variable domain DTGVSQNPRHKITKRGQNVTFRCDPISEHNRLYWYRQTLGQGPEFLTYFQNEAQLEKSRLLSDRFSAERPKGSFSTLEIQRTEQGDSAMYLCASSSAGGAARINTEAFFGQGTRLTVV.

The chain has TRBV30 and TRBJ1-4, with 9 bases aligning to TRBD1. J gave up 8 bases and V 5 bases, and 9 bases lay outside the gene matches. The length of the CDR3 is 14 residues. CDR1 and CDR2 (germline): GTSNPN, SVGIG (reference sequence). The CDR3 region is CAWGTGTGPEKLFF. The CDR3 DNA reads TGTGCCTGGGGGACCGGGACAGGGCCCGAAAAACTGTTTTTT.

This clone was recorded a few times. This chain uses TRBV10-3 with TRBJ1-5, with D unclear. Germline values: CDR1 ENHRY, CDR2 SYGVKD. V was cut by 4 bases and J by 0 bases, with 16 bases left in between. The CDR3 has 17 amino acids. The CDR3 coding sequence is TGTGCCATCAGTGCCGAGGGTTTGGTGATTAGCAATCAGCCCCAGCATTTT. As protein: CAISAEGLVISNQPQHF.

This chain joins TRBV11-3 and TRBJ2-3; tentatively, D is TRBD1 (8 bases). Deletions cut 5 bases from V and 5 bases from J, with 17 bases between. This CDR3 region has 15 residues. In germline, CDR1 is SGHNT, CDR2 YENEEA. CDR3 bases: TGTGCCAGCAGCCAGGGGGCGGGGGCACTAGATACGCAGTATTTT. Translated: CASSQGAGALDTQYF.

The chain joins TRBV5-4 to TRBJ2-5, with D possibly matching TRBD2 (6 bases). The V and J ends lost 4 bases and 3 bases respectively, with 13 bases between them. Germline assignment: CDR1 SGHNT and CDR2 YYREEE (reference sequence). This CDR3 is built from 14 residues. The CDR3 nucleotides read TGTGCCAGCAGCCGTGAGGGACTTAAAGAGACCCAGTACTTC. It is translated as CASSREGLKETQYF.

The CDR3 coding sequence is TGTGCCATCAGTGAGTCTCGGGTTCCTAATGAGCAGTTCTTC. It yields the protein CAISESRVPNEQFF. The gene calls are TRBV10-3 and TRBJ2-1; D is undetermined. Germline CDR1 reads ENHRY; CDR2 reads SYGVKD. The CDR3 loop spans 14 amino acids. The V and J ends lost 0 bases and 7 bases respectively, with 10 bases between them.

This clone was counted once. The CDR3 is CSANSGRERKQFF. The CDR3 nucleotides are TGCAGCGCAAACAGCGGGAGGGAACGTAAGCAGTTCTTC. The chain couples TRBV29-1 to TRBJ2-1; 10 nucleotides align to TRBD2. V lost 7 bases to trimming and J lost 11 bases; unmatched junction nucleotides: 11. Germline V gene data show CDR1 as SQVTM and CDR2 as ANQGSEA. The CDR3 loop spans 13 amino acids.

This chain joins TRBV28 and TRBJ2-5; TRBD2 aligns across 9 bases. The CDR3 has 16 residues. Germline CDR1 MDHEN, CDR2 SYDVKM. After removal of 4 bases from V and 5 bases from J, the junction contained 11 bases not matched to a gene. The CDR3 coding sequence is TGTGCCAGCAGTTCAATAGCGGGAGAGGGTTGGGAGACCCAGTACTTC. Its protein is CASSSIAGEGWETQYF.

The V and J genes are TRBV28 and TRBJ1-1; the D gene is possibly TRBD1 (6 bases). Germline loops: CDR1 MDHEN, CDR2 SYDVKM. V gave up 3 bases and J gave up 0 bases, with 14 bases separating them. This CDR3 region has 16 residues. DNA for the CDR3: TGTGCCAGCAGTTTCCTGACGAGGGGGATGAACACTGAAGCTTTCTTT. Protein product: CASSFLTRGMNTEAFF.